A selection of T cell receptor beta chains follows, all from one sample in a study of OX40 agonist ivuxolimab in advanced cancers. Clones were sequenced by immunoSEQ multiplex PCR, and TCRdb holds only the in-frame ones, with some missing. The sample contains about 68,000 clones, around 83% of which appear only once. The sample in question was CD4+ or CD8+ T cells sorted from blood, obtained in a trial of the OX40 agonist ivuxolimab. These receptors were obtained from an adult with an advanced solid tumor such as melanoma, head and neck, liver or kidney cancer. Both conserved end residues are trimmed from each CDR3. D genes are given only for firm matches.

TRBJ2-2 TRBV18 . ASSRGHRTNGELF
TRBJ1-3 TRBV5-1 . ASSGGGVGNTIY
TRBJ2-2 TRBV19 . ASTLGSRYTGELF
TRBJ1-1 TRBV29-1 TRBD1 SVGPGQGLFNTEAF
TRBJ1-2 TRBV30 . ACPETGSRGYT
TRBJ2-2 TRBV7-7 TRBD2 ASSSSGGDGELF
TRBJ2-3 TRBV2 TRBD2 ASREGLARRTQY
TRBJ1-2 TRBV21-1 . ASSIPKRRQGYGYT
TRBJ2-7 TRBV6-5 . ASRVGQGSYEQY
TRBJ2-5 TRBV7-6 . ASSPGTYSVQETQY
TRBJ2-1 TRBV18 TRBD2 ASSPSGGVKNEQF
TRBJ1-5 TRBV2 TRBD1 ASSRPGTGGTSNQPQH
TRBJ2-1 TRBV7-2 TRBD2 ASSLGLAVINEQF
TRBJ2-3 TRBV6-1 . ASRKDPFDTQY
TRBJ2-1 TRBV7-9 . ASSPRGDSGNEQF
TRBJ1-2 TRBV6-4 TRBD1 ASSDYAGGYGYT
TRBJ2-5 TRBV30 TRBD2 AWSGRGGLEQTQY
TRBJ1-1 TRBV10-3 . AISEGQSRSKSEAF
TRBJ2-6 TRBV5-1 TRBD1 ASSYTGASGANVLT
TRBJ1-1 TRBV2 TRBD1 ASSADRLNTEAF